The source of this TCR beta chain is a study of response to subunit inactivated influenza vaccine. As for this clonotype: Its antigen is as yet unknown.

TCRdb called the RT-PCR reads again in MiXCR, with one record for every CDR3 protein. Among 550,000 to 650,000 distinct CDR3 sequences, 12% were seen once, and the ten largest hold about 9.4%. Trimming cost V 3 bases and J 8 bases; bases outside gene matches: 13. CDR3 length equals 17 residues. Germline lookup yields CDR1 SGHRS and CDR2 YFSETQ. Study outcomes and limitations: Only a handful of new T cells, the authors suggested, are recruited with each seasonal influenza vaccination.

This receptor was obtained from a middle-aged man who received an inactivated influenza vaccine. The genes are TRBV5-1 and TRBJ1-4, with 10 bases fitting TRBD1. The input for sequencing was PBMCs from blood, taken on the day of vaccination. CDR3 amino acids: CASSSLLPGTGEEKLFF. DNA of the CDR3: TGCGCCAGCAGCTCACTTTTACCCGGGACAGGGGAGGAAAAACTGTTTTTT. Combining the CDR3 with reference TRBV5-1 and TRBJ1-4 gives the whole variable domain KAGVTQTPRYLIKTRGQQVTLSCSPISGHRSVSWYQQTPGQGLQFLFEYFSETQRNKGNFPGRFSGRQFSNSRSEMNVSTLELGDSALYLCASSSLLPGTGEEKLFFGSGTQLSVL.